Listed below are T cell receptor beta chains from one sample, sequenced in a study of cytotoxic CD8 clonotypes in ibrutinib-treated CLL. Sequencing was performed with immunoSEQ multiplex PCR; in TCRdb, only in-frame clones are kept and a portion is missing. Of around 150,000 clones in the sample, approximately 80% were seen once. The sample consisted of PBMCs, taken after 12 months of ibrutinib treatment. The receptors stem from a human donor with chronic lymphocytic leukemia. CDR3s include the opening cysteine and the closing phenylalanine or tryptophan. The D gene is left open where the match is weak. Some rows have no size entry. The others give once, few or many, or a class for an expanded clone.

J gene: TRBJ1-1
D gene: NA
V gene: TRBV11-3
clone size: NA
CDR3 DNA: TGTGCCAGCAGCTTAGGTGTGGGTAGGTCTGAAGCTTTCTTT
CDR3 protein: CASSLGVGRSEAFF

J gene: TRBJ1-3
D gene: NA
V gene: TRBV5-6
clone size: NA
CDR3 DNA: TGTGCCAGCAGCTTGGCTTCCGGAAACACCATATATTTT
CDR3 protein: CASSLASGNTIYF

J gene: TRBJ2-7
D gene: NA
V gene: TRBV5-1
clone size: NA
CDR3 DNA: TGCGCCAGCAGGTCGATCAGGGGTTTCGAAGGCGAGCAGTACTTC
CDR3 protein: CASRSIRGFEGEQYF

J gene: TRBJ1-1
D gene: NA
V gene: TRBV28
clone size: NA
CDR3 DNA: TGTGCCAGCAGTTCTCAGGCCAGATTGTTCACTGAAGCTTTCTTT
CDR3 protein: CASSSQARLFTEAFF

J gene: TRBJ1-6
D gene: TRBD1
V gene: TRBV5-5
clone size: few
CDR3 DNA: TGTGCCAGCAGCATCCTGGGACAGGGAAATTCACCCCTCCACTTT
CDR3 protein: CASSILGQGNSPLHF

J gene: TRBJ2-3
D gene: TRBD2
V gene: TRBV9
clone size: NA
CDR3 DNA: TGTGCCAGCAGAGCTGGGACTAGCGGCACAGATACGCAGTATTTT
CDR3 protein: CASRAGTSGTDTQYF

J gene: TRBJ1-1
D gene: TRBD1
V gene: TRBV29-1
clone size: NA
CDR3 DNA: TGCAGCGCTTCGAGGACAGGGACGAACACTGAAGCTTTCTTT
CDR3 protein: CSASRTGTNTEAFF

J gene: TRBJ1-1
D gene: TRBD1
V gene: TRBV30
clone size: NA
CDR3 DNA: TGTGCCTGGAGGGCTAGACAGGGGGCGAGTACTGAAGCTTTCTTT
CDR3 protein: CAWRARQGASTEAFF

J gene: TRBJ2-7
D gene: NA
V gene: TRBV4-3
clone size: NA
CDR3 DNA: TGCGCCAGCAGCCAAGATCGAAACCGCTACGAGCAGTACTTC
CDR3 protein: CASSQDRNRYEQYF

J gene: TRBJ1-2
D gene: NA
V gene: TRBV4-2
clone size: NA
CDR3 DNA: TGTGCCAGCAGCCAAGAAGGGCAGGGACGGGGCTACACCTTC
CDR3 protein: CASSQEGQGRGYTF

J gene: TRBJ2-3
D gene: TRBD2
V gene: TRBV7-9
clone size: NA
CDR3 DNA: TGTGCCAGCAGCTTTAGCGGGAACACAGATACGCAGTATTTT
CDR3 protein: CASSFSGNTDTQYF

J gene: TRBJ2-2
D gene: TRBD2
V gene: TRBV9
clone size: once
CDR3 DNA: TGTGCCAGCAGCGCAAATCTCGGGGGGGCCGGGGAGCTGTTTTTT
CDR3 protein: CASSANLGGAGELFF

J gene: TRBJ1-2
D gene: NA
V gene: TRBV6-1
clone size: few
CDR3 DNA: TGTGCCAGCCTATCCGATAGCTATGGCTACACCTTC
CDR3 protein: CASLSDSYGYTF

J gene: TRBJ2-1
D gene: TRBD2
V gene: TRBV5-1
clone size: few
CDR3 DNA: TGCGCCAGCAGCTTGAGCGGGAGGCCGAGCTCCTACAATGAGCAGTTCTTC
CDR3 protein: CASSLSGRPSSYNEQFF

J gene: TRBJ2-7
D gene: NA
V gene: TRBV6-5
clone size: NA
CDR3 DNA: TGTGCCAGCAGCCAAGGACGGAACGAGCAGTACTTC
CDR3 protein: CASSQGRNEQYF

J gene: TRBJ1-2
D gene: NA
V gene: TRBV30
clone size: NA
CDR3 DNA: TGTGCCTATGACAGTAACTATGGCTACACCTTC
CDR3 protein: CAYDSNYGYTF

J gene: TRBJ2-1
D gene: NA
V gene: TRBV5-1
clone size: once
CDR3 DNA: TGCGCCAGCAGCTTGGACTCTAGCCGTACCTACAATGAGCAGTTCTTC
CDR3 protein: CASSLDSSRTYNEQFF

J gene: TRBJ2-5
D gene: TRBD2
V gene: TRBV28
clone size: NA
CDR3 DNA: TGTGCCAGCAGTTGGTCGGGGCTAGCGGGAGTACAGACCCAGTACTTC
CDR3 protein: CASSWSGLAGVQTQYF

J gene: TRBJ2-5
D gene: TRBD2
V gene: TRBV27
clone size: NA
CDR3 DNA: TGTGCCAGCAGTCCGCGACTAGCGGGAACACCCCACCAGGAGACCCAGTACTTC
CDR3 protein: CASSPRLAGTPHQETQYF

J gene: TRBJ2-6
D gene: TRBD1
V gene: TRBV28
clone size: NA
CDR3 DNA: TGTGCCAGCAGTCTCGGACAGGGGGCCTCCACTCTCTCTGGGGCCAACGTCCTGACTTTC
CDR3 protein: CASSLGQGASTLSGANVLTF

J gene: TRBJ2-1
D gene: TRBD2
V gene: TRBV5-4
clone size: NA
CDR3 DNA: TGTGCCAGCAGCTATACTAGCGGTCACAATGAGCAGTTCTTC
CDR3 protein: CASSYTSGHNEQFF

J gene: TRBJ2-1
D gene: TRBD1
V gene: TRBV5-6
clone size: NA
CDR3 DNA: TGTGCCAGCAGCTTGTTTGTCGCAAGGGGGCCCTACAATGAGCAGTTCTTC
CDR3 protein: CASSLFVARGPYNEQFF

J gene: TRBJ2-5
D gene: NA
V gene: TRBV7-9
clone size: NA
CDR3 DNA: TGTGCCAGCAGCTTAGGAGTCAGGGGATCCCAAGAGACCCAGTACTTC
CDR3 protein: CASSLGVRGSQETQYF

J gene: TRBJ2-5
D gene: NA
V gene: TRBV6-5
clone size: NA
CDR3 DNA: TGTGCCAGCAGTTCAGACGGAGGAGGGGACACCCAGTACTTC
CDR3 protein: CASSSDGGGDTQYF

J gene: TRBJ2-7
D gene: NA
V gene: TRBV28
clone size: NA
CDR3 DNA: TGTGCCAGCAGTTTATGGGGGGAGGTCTACGAGCAGTACTTC
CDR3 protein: CASSLWGEVYEQYF

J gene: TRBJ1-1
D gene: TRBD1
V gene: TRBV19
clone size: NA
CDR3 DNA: TGTGCCAGTAGTGCCCGCGAGGGGGCTGGGACTGAAGCTTTCTTT
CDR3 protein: CASSAREGAGTEAFF

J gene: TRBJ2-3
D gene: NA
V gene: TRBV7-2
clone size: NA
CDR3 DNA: TGTGCCAGCAGTTCACAACTTCCAGATACGCAGTATTTT
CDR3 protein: CASSSQLPDTQYF

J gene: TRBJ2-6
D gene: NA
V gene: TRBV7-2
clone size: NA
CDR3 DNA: TGTGCCAGCAGCTTGGGACACTTATGGGCCAACGTCCTGACTTTC
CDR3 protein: CASSLGHLWANVLTF

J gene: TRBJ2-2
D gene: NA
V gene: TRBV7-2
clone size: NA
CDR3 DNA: TGTGCCAGCAGCCCCATCGGAGGAACAGGGCGCGGGACCGGGGAGCTGTTTTTT
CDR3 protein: CASSPIGGTGRGTGELFF

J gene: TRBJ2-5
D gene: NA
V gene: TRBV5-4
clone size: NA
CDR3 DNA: TGTGCCAGCAGCATGGGACTTCGCCTCCAAGAGACCCAGTACTTC
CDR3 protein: CASSMGLRLQETQYF

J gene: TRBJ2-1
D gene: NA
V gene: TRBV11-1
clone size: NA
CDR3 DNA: TGTGCCAGCAGCCCCTTGGTCCTGACTAGGTGGAATGAGCAGTTCTTC
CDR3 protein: CASSPLVLTRWNEQFF

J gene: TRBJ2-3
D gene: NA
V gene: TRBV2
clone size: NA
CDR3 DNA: TGTGCCAGCACCGAGTCCCAGCGGACGCAGTATTTT
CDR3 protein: CASTESQRTQYF

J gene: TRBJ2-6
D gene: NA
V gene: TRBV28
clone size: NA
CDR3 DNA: TGTGCCAGCAGGGGAAGGGTTTACGGAAGCTCTGGGGCCAACGTCCTGACTTTC
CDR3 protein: CASRGRVYGSSGANVLTF

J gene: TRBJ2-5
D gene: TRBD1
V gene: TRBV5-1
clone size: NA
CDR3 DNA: TGCGCCAGCAGCTTCCAGGGGGCGAGGGGGGAGACCCAGTACTTC
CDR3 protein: CASSFQGARGETQYF

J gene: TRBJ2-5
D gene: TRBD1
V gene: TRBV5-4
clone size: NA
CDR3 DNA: TGTGCCAGCAGTTTACCCGGGACAGTCCAAGAGACCCAGTACTTC
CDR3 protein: CASSLPGTVQETQYF